The clone carrying this T cell receptor beta chain was recorded many times. This sample was taken from a study of spatial heterogeneity in lung cancer. Study as a whole: Fewer alpha-chain than beta-chain sequences were consistently detected. In raw reads, more than nine appearances on average were recorded for each unique TCR and UMI combination.

The V segment lost 5 bases and the J segment 4 bases; nucleotides outside the gene matches: 16. The germline CDR1 and CDR2 sequences are SGHVS and FNYEAQ. CDR3 length equals 17 residues. TCR cDNA molecules were tagged individually, and each one carried a unique molecular identifier. TCRdb reanalysed the 5' RACE reads using MiXCR and keeps one entry per CDR3 protein. The sample contains 25,000 or so distinct CDR3 sequences, about 3% of which appear only once. Time point noted: sample taken at primary tumor resection. Material for sequencing was whole RNA from tumor, nontumor lung or frozen PBMC, left unsorted.

Sample: PBMCs, taken at surgery. V gene TRBV7-6 combines with J gene TRBJ2-7; 8 bases fit TRBD1. The clonotype comes from a female donor with early-stage non-small cell lung cancer. The CDR3 nucleotides read TGTGCCAGCAGCCCGCGACCTGATCAGGGGGCTTATTACGAGCAGTACTTC. It codes for CASSPRPDQGAYYEQYF.